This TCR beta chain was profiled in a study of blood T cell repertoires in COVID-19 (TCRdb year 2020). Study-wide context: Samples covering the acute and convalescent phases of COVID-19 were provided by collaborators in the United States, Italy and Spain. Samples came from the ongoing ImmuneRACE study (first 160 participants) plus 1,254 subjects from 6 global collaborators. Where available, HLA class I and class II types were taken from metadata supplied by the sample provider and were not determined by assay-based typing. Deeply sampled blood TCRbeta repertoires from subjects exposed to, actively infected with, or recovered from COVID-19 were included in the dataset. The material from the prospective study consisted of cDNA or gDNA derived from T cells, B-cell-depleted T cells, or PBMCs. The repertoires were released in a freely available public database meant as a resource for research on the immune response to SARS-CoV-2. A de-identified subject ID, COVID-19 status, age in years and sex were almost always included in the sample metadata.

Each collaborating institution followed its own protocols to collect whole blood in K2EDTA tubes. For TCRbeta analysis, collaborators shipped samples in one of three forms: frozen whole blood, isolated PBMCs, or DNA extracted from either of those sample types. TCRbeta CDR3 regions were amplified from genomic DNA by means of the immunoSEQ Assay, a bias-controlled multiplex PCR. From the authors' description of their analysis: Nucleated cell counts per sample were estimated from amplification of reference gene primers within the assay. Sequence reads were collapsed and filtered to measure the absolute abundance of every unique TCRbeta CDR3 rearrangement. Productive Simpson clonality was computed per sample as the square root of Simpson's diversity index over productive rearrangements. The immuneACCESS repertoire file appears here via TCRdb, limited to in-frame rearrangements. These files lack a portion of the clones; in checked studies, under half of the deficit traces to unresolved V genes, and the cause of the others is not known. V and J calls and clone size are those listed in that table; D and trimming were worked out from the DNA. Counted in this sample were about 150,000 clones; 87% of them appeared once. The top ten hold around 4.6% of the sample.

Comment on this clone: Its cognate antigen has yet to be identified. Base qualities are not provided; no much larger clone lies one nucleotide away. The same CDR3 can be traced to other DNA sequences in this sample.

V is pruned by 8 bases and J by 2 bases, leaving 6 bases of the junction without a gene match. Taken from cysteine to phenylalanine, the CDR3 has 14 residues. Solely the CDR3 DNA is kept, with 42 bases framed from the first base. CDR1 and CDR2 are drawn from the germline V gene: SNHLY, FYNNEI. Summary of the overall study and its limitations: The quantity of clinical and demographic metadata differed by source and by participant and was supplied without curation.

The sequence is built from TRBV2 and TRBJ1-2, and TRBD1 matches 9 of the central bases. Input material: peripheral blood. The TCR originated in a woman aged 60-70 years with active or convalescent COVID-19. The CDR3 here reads CASLPGQGNYGYTF. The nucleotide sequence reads TGTGCCAGCCTCCCGGGACAGGGAAACTATGGCTACACCTTC.